This TCR beta chain was retrieved from a study of blood T cell repertoires in COVID-19 (dated by TCRdb to between 2020 and 2021). For context, the study as a whole: Collaborator samples came from the United States, Italy and Spain and covered acute and convalescent phases of COVID-19. Where available, HLA class I and class II types were taken from metadata supplied by the sample provider and were not determined by assay-based typing. The material from the prospective study consisted of cDNA or gDNA derived from T cells, B-cell-depleted T cells, or PBMCs. Deeply sampled blood TCRbeta repertoires from subjects exposed to, actively infected with, or recovered from COVID-19 were included in the dataset. Samples were obtained from the ongoing ImmuneRACE study (first 160 participants) and from roughly 1,300 subjects provided by 6 global collaborators. The repertoires were released in a freely available public database intended as a resource for research on the immune response to SARS-CoV-2. Nearly every sample came with metadata listing a de-identified subject ID, COVID-19 status, age in years and sex.

Of note for this clone: Its binding antigen is unknown. Base-call qualities are not available, and no considerably larger clone is one nucleotide away.

Broad study findings and their caveats: Clinical and demographic metadata were provided uncurated, with the amount varying by source and participant.

One collaborating source in Seattle enrolled patients while the patients were actively infected and followed the patients over time throughout the course of disease. Collaborating institutions collected whole blood in K2EDTA tubes following their own protocols. For TCRbeta analysis, collaborator samples were shipped as frozen whole blood, as isolated PBMCs, or as DNA extracted from either sample type. The immunoSEQ Assay, a bias-controlled multiplex PCR, was used to amplify TCRbeta CDR3 regions from genomic DNA. The study's own analysis went as follows. Nucleated cell counts per sample were estimated from amplification of reference gene primers within the assay. To quantify the absolute abundance of each unique TCRbeta CDR3 rearrangement, sequence reads were collapsed and filtered. For each sample, productive Simpson clonality was calculated as the square root of Simpson's diversity index across productive rearrangements. As stored in TCRdb, this immuneACCESS dataset retains in-frame rearrangements with V and J assigned. A fraction of the clones does not appear; measured against another copy, unresolved V genes explain less than half of the discrepancy, and the remainder lacks a known reason. V and J calls plus clone size are reproduced from that table; the DNA served to infer D and trimming. This sample holds over 200,000 clones; 92% were observed only once. The ten largest clones add up to 0.82% of the sample.

The TCR comes from a man aged 60-69 years with COVID-19, enrolled during active disease. The sample comprised peripheral blood.

Read as DNA, the sequence is TGTGCCAGTAGGACAGACAGTTATAACTATGGCTACACCTTC. It translates as CASRTDSYNYGYTF. The chain joins TRBV28 to TRBJ1-2; TRBD1 might be the D gene, on 6 matching bases. Including cysteine and phenylalanine, the CDR3 has 14 amino acids. Only CDR3 DNA is held: 42 bases, read in frame from base 1. V is pared back by 9 bases and J by 1 base, with 15 bases lying between the germline termini. Reading the germline V gene gives CDR1 MDHEN and CDR2 SYDVKM.